This T cell receptor (beta chain) emerged from a study of regulatory T cells in long-lasting Graves disease. Study conclusions and caveats: The study found TRBV28, TRBJ1-2 and TRBJ2-5 favored in persistent disease.

With 6 bases clipped from V and 2 bases from J, the junction kept 7 bases outside the gene matches. CDR3 size: 15 residues. CDR1 is ENHRY, CDR2 SYGVKD, per germline. In building TCR beta libraries, iRepertoire HTBI primers were used together with Arm-PCR of CDR3 regions. TCRdb ran MiXCR on the multiplex PCR reads and lists one entry per CDR3 protein. The table records over 500,000 distinct CDR3 sequences, less than 20% of them present only once. Time point defined: newly diagnosed GD, antithyroid drugs for less than 3 months. The TCR library used RNA extracted from PBMCs. Points on this clonotype: Antigen: not known.

The sample was also reused in another study, on T cells in Graves' hyperthyroidism and ophthalmopathy.

The specimen was peripheral blood mononuclear cells (PBMCs), collected at new diagnosis, from a patient treated with antithyroid drugs. The chain recombines TRBV10-3 with TRBJ1-3; 7 bases are a match to TRBD1. The source is a woman in her thirties with Graves disease. CDR3 region: CAISTNRGTGNTIYF. The CDR3 DNA is TGTGCCATCAGCACCAACAGGGGTACTGGAAACACCATATATTTT.